This T cell receptor beta chain was retrieved from a study of T cell repertoires in cytomegalovirus infection. This clonotype was observed a handful of times. Using its own MiXCR run on the reads, TCRdb lists one record per CDR3 protein. The table lists some 150,000 distinct CDR3 sequences, less than 25% of them singletons. Sequences were obtained from PBMCs. This TCR was sampled from a human donor in good health (CMV status not recorded). Some clones in this sample may be carry-over from other donors' samples.

CDR3 amino acids: CASSLAIASETGELFF. For the CDR3, the DNA is TGCGCCAGCAGCTTGGCCATAGCTTCCGAAACCGGGGAGCTGTTTTTT. V and J are TRBV5-1 and TRBJ2-2, with unresolved D. The CDR3 loop spans 16 amino acids. The germline V gene has CDR1 SGHRS and CDR2 YFSETQ. V was pared by 0 bases and J by 5 bases, with 14 bases between.